Reported below is one T cell receptor beta chain. In building TCR beta libraries, iRepertoire HTBI primers were used together with Arm-PCR of CDR3 regions. TCRdb reanalysed the multiplex PCR reads using MiXCR and keeps one entry per CDR3 protein. The table lists roughly 440,000 distinct CDR3 sequences, roughly 17% of them singletons. This entry comes from a study of regulatory T cells in long-lasting Graves disease. Specified time point: newly diagnosed GD, antithyroid drugs for less than 3 months. RNA isolated from PBMCs was used to make the TCR library. These data were likewise used in another study, on T cells in Graves' hyperthyroidism and ophthalmopathy.

This sample comprised peripheral blood mononuclear cells (PBMCs), obtained at new diagnosis, from a patient treated with antithyroid drugs. The sequence was obtained from a woman under 30 with Graves disease.

The CDR3 loop reads CASSPSGHNHGEQYF. Here the CDR3 DNA reads TGTGCCAGCAGCCCATCGGGACACAACCATGGAGAGCAGTACTTC. The chain is built from TRBV12-3 or TRBV12-4 and TRBJ2-7, with D possibly being TRBD1 (6 bases). CDR3 length: 15 amino acids. The V and J ends lost 6 bases and 7 bases respectively, with 22 bases between them.